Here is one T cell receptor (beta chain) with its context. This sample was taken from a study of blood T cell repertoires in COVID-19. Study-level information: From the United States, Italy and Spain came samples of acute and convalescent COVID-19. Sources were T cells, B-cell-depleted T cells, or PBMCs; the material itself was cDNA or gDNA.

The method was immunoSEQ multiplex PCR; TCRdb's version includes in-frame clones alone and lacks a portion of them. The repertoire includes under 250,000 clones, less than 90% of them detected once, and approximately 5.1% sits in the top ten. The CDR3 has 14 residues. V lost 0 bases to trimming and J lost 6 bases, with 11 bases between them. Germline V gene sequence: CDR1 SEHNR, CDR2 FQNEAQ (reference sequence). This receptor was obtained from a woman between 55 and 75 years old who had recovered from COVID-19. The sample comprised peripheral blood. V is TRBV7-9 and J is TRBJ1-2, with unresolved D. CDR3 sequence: CASSLARIIHGYTF. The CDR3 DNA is TGTGCCAGCAGCTTAGCGCGTATAATTCATGGCTACACCTTC.